The rows below give T cell receptor beta chains drawn from one sample of a study of T cell repertoires in cytomegalovirus infection. In TCRdb, the reads were re-called with MiXCR into one record per CDR3 protein. Here the sample spans about 270,000 distinct CDR3 sequences, roughly 21% being singletons. No antigen has been assigned to these receptors. This specimen consisted of cultured PBMCs, obtained from culture after CMV antigen stimulation. The receptors come from a human donor in good health (CMV status not recorded). Some clones in this sample may be carry-over from other donors' samples. The CDR3 runs from the conserved cysteine through the conserved F or W. A D gene is named only where the DNA matches it firmly. The listing skips clone size in some rows; elsewhere it reads once, few, many or a size class.

d_call,clone_size,v_call,j_call,cdr3_aa,cdr3_nt
TRBD2,few,TRBV4-3,TRBJ2-3,CASSQDASGRSTDTQYF,TGCGCCAGCAGCCAAGATGCCAGCGGGAGGAGCACAGATACGCAGTATTTT
.,few,TRBV4-1,TRBJ1-4,CASSQVQYEDLKSEKLFF,TGCGCCAGCAGCCAAGTACAGTACGAGGACCTTAAAAGTGAAAAACTGTTTTTT
.,many,TRBV12-3/TRBV12-4,TRBJ1-4,CASRIQGNGEKLFF,TGTGCCAGCAGGATACAGGGTAACGGGGAAAAACTGTTTTTT
.,few,TRBV3-1,TRBJ1-2,CASSVHRELQANYGYTF,TGTGCCAGCAGCGTACATCGGGAGCTTCAAGCTAACTATGGCTACACCTTC
.,many,TRBV4-3,TRBJ2-1,CASSQAAITYNEQFF,TGCGCCAGCAGCCAAGCAGCGATTACCTACAATGAGCAGTTCTTC
.,many,TRBV7-9,TRBJ1-1,CASRPRGNTEAFF,TGTGCCAGCAGGCCTCGGGGGAACACTGAAGCTTTCTTT
.,.,TRBV6-5,TRBJ2-1,CASSYSRDNEQFF,TGTGCCAGCAGTTACTCACGTGACAATGAGCAGTTCTTC
.,few,TRBV2,TRBJ2-3,CASRLVTGTDTQYF,TGTGCCAGCAGGCTCGTGACTGGCACAGATACGCAGTATTTT
.,few,TRBV11-2,TRBJ2-7,CASKGGPYEQYF,TGTGCCAGCAAGGGGGGGCCTTACGAGCAGTACTTC
.,few,TRBV4-3,TRBJ1-4,CASSKTRPLRPTNEKLFF,TGCGCCAGCAGCAAGACGCGACCCCTCAGACCAACTAATGAAAAACTGTTTTTT
TRBD1,.,TRBV30,TRBJ1-2,CAWVRDSWDYGYTF,TGTGCCTGGGTCCGGGACAGTTGGGACTATGGCTACACCTTC
.,few,TRBV4-1,TRBJ1-5,CASTRWAEFSNQPQHF,TGCGCCAGCACCAGATGGGCAGAGTTTAGCAATCAGCCCCAGCATTTT
.,once,TRBV27,TRBJ2-6,CASSLGPRGANVLTF,TGTGCCAGCAGCCTAGGACCCCGGGGGGCCAACGTCCTGACTTTC
TRBD2,many,TRBV7-2,TRBJ2-1,CASSLRPTATSPRVYNEQFF,TGTGCCAGCAGCTTAAGACCAACCGCGACTAGCCCGCGGGTTTACAATGAGCAGTTCTTC
TRBD2,few,TRBV5-6,TRBJ2-5,CASTHQETSWKETQYF,TGTGCCAGCACCCACCAGGAGACTAGCTGGAAAGAGACCCAGTACTTC
.,.,TRBV7-3,TRBJ2-2,CASSFDPAGELFF,TGTGCCAGCAGCTTCGATCCCGCCGGGGAGCTGTTTTTT
.,many,TRBV7-2,TRBJ1-1,CASSLKAQGQGAFF,TGTGCCAGCAGCTTAAAGGCGCAGGGCCAGGGAGCTTTCTTT
TRBD2,.,TRBV3-1,TRBJ2-1,CASSQDYGPSGASNEQFF,TGTGCCAGCAGCCAAGATTATGGGCCTAGCGGGGCCAGCAATGAGCAGTTCTTC
.,.,TRBV7-2,TRBJ2-7,CASSLDSTQLYEQYF,TGTGCCAGCAGCTTAGACAGTACCCAACTCTACGAGCAGTACTTC
.,few,TRBV12-5,TRBJ2-7,CASGFWRGYEQYF,TGTGCTAGTGGTTTCTGGAGGGGCTACGAGCAGTACTTC
.,.,TRBV7-9,TRBJ2-3,CASGTSGPETQYF,TGTGCCAGCGGCACGTCGGGCCCTGAAACGCAGTATTTT
TRBD2,.,TRBV4-3,TRBJ2-3,CASSQDTAGGGPDTQYF,TGCGCCAGCAGCCAAGATACGGCGGGGGGGGGGCCAGATACGCAGTATTTT